A single T cell receptor (beta chain) is shown here with its context. The entry originates in a study of blood T cell repertoires in COVID-19. In the study overall: Samples came from the United States, Italy and Spain, spanning acute and convalescent COVID-19. Sample material is recorded as cDNA or gDNA derived from T cells, B-cell-depleted T cells, or PBMCs.

J gave up 4 bases and V 5 bases, and 8 bases lay outside the gene matches. The CDR3 runs 15 residues. The germline V gene encodes CDR1 SGHVS and CDR2 FQNEAQ. Living in about two dozen US areas, the participants were between 18 and 89 years of age. Cohort placement rested on clinical history that participants reported themselves. Assay: immunoSEQ multiplex PCR; the TCRdb copy retains only in-frame clones and omits some. Altogether about 280,000 clones are present, around 89% being singletons, with the ten largest covering about 1.7%. Specimen: PBMCs or T cells enriched from blood (not recorded which). The chain has TRBV7-8 and TRBJ1-3, with 7 positions matching TRBD1. The clonotype originates from a woman between 18 and 29 years old with acute COVID-19. The CDR3, as DNA: TGTGCCAGCAGCCCCGAGACAGGGTGGGGAAACACCATATATTTT. Translation gives CASSPETGWGNTIYF.